The present entry profiles one T cell receptor beta chain with its context. This record comes from a study of cytomegalovirus exposure and HLA in healthy donors. There are 11 residues in the CDR3. CDR1 is GTSNPN and CDR2 is SVGIG in the germline V gene (reference sequence). V gave up 5 bases and J gave up 10 bases, with 14 bases separating them. A multiplex PCR was run with 60 Vbeta primers and 13 Jbeta primers. The assay was immunoSEQ multiplex PCR, and TCRdb's table has in-frame clones only and misses some. The repertoire holds approximately 110,000 clones, with 70% to 80% as singletons. The TCR was taken from a female donor in good health and CMV-seropositive. The sequenced material came from PBMCs. V is TRBV30 and J is TRBJ1-1; possible D gene TRBD1, 6 bases. CDR3 protein: CAWAGQRRAFF. The CDR3 coding sequence is TGTGCCTGGGCTGGACAGCGAAGAGCTTTCTTT.